Listed below are T cell receptor beta chains from one sample, sequenced in a study of shared clonotypes between healthy human individuals. The method was immunoSEQ multiplex PCR; TCRdb's version includes in-frame clones alone and lacks a portion of them. The table lists some 700,000 clones, 90% of them singletons, with 30% to 40% in the top ten. Source material: memory CD8+ T cells from PBMCs. These receptors were obtained from a young man in good health. Some clones in this sample may be carry-over from other donors' samples. Each CDR3 is given with its conserved first and last residue. A D gene is named only where the DNA matches it firmly. Where a row states a size, it is once, few, many or the class of an expanded clone; other rows omit it.

V gene	clone size	D gene	J gene	CDR3 DNA	CDR3 protein
TRBV25-1	-	-	TRBJ2-5	TGTGCCACCCATAGAGAGACCCAGTACTTC	CATHRETQYF
TRBV27	-	-	TRBJ2-3	TGTGCCAGCAGTTTAGGGTGGGGGCCCACAGATACGCAGTATTTT	CASSLGWGPTDTQYF
TRBV29-1	-	-	TRBJ2-7	TGCAGCGTTTTTCAGGGGCACTCCTACGAGCAGTACTTC	CSVFQGHSYEQYF
TRBV29-1	-	-	TRBJ2-7	TGCAGCGTTGAAGAAGGACTGTCCTACGAGCAGTACTTC	CSVEEGLSYEQYF
TRBV7-9	-	TRBD1	TRBJ1-2	TGTGCCAGCAGCCGACAGGGAGAGGGGATTGGCTACACCTTC	CASSRQGEGIGYTF
TRBV6-5	-	-	TRBJ2-7	TGTGCCAGCAGTTACGCTCGGCAGCCCTACGAGCAGTACTTC	CASSYARQPYEQYF
TRBV29-1	few	-	TRBJ1-1	TGCAGCGTGGGGTCGAACACTGAAGCTTTCTTT	CSVGSNTEAFF
TRBV5-3	-	-	TRBJ2-4	TGTGCCAGAAGCTCCGCCATTCAGTACTTC	CARSSAIQYF
TRBV7-3	-	-	TRBJ2-1	TGTGCCAGCAGCCTCGACAATGAGCAGTTCTTC	CASSLDNEQFF
TRBV7-2	-	-	TRBJ2-1	TGTGCCAGCAGCCGGCCGCCACTCTTTAACAATGAGCAGTTCTTC	CASSRPPLFNNEQFF
TRBV10-3	once	-	TRBJ2-7	TGTGCCATCAGTCCTAGCCGGAACGAGCAGTACTTC	CAISPSRNEQYF
TRBV5-6	-	-	TRBJ1-2	TGTGCCAGCAGCGCCCTTCTCATCGGTAACTATGGCTACACCTTC	CASSALLIGNYGYTF
TRBV5-1	-	-	TRBJ2-5	TGCGCCAGCAGCTTGGAGGGCAGCCGTTGGGAGACCCAGTACTTC	CASSLEGSRWETQYF
TRBV7-9	-	-	TRBJ1-4	TGTGCCAGCAGCCCCCCAGGTGGGGGGGAAAAACTGTTTTTT	CASSPPGGGEKLFF
TRBV7-9	-	-	TRBJ2-1	TGTGCCAGCAGCTTAGTGCTGGGAGGGGGACAGAGGCAGTTCTTC	CASSLVLGGGQRQFF
TRBV27	-	-	TRBJ2-1	TGTGCCAGCAGTCCGACTTTTGGGGACCCGGCTTACAATGAGCAGTTCTTC	CASSPTFGDPAYNEQFF
TRBV9	-	-	TRBJ2-1	TGTGCCAGCAGCCCCCCGGACAATGAGCAGTTCTTC	CASSPPDNEQFF
TRBV11-2	-	TRBD2	TRBJ2-7	TGTGCCAGCAGCTTAGGCGGGACTAGCGGTTACGAGCAGTACTTC	CASSLGGTSGYEQYF
TRBV28	-	-	TRBJ1-1	TGTGCCAGCAGTTCAATCTTCGGGGACCGGGGGAACACTGAAGCTTTCTTT	CASSSIFGDRGNTEAFF
TRBV4-1	-	TRBD2	TRBJ2-7	TGCGCCAGCAGCCCTGCGGGAGGCTACGAGCAGTACTTC	CASSPAGGYEQYF
TRBV29-1	-	-	TRBJ2-1	TGCAGCGTTGAATATGTAGGTCAGCGTAGTTCCTACAATGAGCAGTTCTTC	CSVEYVGQRSSYNEQFF
TRBV27	-	-	TRBJ2-7	TGTGCCAGCAGTCCATCCTTAGGGCCTACGAGCTACGAGCAGTACTTC	CASSPSLGPTSYEQYF
TRBV7-3	-	-	TRBJ2-1	TGTGCCAGCAGCACGGGACCGCACAATGAGCAGTTCTTC	CASSTGPHNEQFF
TRBV7-9	-	-	TRBJ2-5	TGTGCCAGCAGCAGTGGACGGGGGACCCAGTACTTC	CASSSGRGTQYF
TRBV7-8	many	TRBD1	TRBJ2-7	TGTGCCAGCAGCCCCGGGACAGGGAGCTACGAGCAGTACTTC	CASSPGTGSYEQYF
TRBV27	-	-	TRBJ2-2	TGTGCCAGCAGTTTAAGGCCGGCCGGGGAGCTGTTTTTT	CASSLRPAGELFF